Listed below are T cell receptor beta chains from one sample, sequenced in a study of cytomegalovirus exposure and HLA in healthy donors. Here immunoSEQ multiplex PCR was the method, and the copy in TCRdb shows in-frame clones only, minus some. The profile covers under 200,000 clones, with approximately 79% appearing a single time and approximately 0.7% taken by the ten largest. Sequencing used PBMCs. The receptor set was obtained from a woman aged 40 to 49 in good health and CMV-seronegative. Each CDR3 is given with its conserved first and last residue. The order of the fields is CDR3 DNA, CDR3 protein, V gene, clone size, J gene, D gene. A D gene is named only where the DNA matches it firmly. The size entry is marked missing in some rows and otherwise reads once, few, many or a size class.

cdr3_nt: TGTGCCAGCAGCTCTGACAGGGGCTATAATTCACCCCTCCACTTT
cdr3_aa: CASSSDRGYNSPLHF
v_call: TRBV7-2
clone_size: once
j_call: TRBJ1-6
d_call: TRBD1

cdr3_nt: TGCGCCAGCAGCTTGGATACTAGTCCATCCTACGAGCAGTACTTC
cdr3_aa: CASSLDTSPSYEQYF
v_call: TRBV5-1
clone_size: -
j_call: TRBJ2-7
d_call: -

cdr3_nt: TGTGCCACCAGCATGGGGGGGAGGACAGCGCGTAATGGGACCCAGTACTTC
cdr3_aa: CATSMGGRTARNGTQYF
v_call: TRBV15
clone_size: once
j_call: TRBJ2-5
d_call: -

cdr3_nt: TGCAGCGTTGAAGGGTTAGCGGGGGCCTACGAGCAGTACTTC
cdr3_aa: CSVEGLAGAYEQYF
v_call: TRBV29-1
clone_size: once
j_call: TRBJ2-7
d_call: TRBD2

cdr3_nt: TGTGCCAGCACGGGACAGGGGTCGAACACTGAAGCTTTCTTT
cdr3_aa: CASTGQGSNTEAFF
v_call: TRBV11-2
clone_size: -
j_call: TRBJ1-1
d_call: TRBD1

cdr3_nt: TGTGCCAGCAGTCTCGGACTAGCGGGAATCAATGAGCAGTTCTTC
cdr3_aa: CASSLGLAGINEQFF
v_call: TRBV9
clone_size: -
j_call: TRBJ2-1
d_call: TRBD2

cdr3_nt: TGCGCCAGCTCCGGGACAGAGGGTTTCTTCGGCTACACCTTC
cdr3_aa: CASSGTEGFFGYTF
v_call: TRBV5-1
clone_size: -
j_call: TRBJ1-2
d_call: TRBD1

cdr3_nt: TGTGCCAGCTCATCCACAGGGGTGAGGACTGAAGCTTTCTTT
cdr3_aa: CASSSTGVRTEAFF
v_call: TRBV18
clone_size: -
j_call: TRBJ1-1
d_call: TRBD1

cdr3_nt: TGTGCCAGCAGCTTGGAACCTGGGACACTAGAGACCCAGTACTTC
cdr3_aa: CASSLEPGTLETQYF
v_call: TRBV11-2
clone_size: -
j_call: TRBJ2-5
d_call: -

cdr3_nt: TGTGCCAGCAGCTTGGCCAGTGTAACTAGAGGGTGGAATGAGCAGTTCTTC
cdr3_aa: CASSLASVTRGWNEQFF
v_call: TRBV5-4
clone_size: -
j_call: TRBJ2-1
d_call: -

cdr3_nt: TGTGCCAGCAGCTTAGAATCCCTAGCGTCAGAGACCCAGTACTTC
cdr3_aa: CASSLESLASETQYF
v_call: TRBV7-2
clone_size: -
j_call: TRBJ2-5
d_call: -

cdr3_nt: TGTGCCAGCAGCTTGGGATCGAGTAGCTCTGGAAACACCATATATTTT
cdr3_aa: CASSLGSSSSGNTIYF
v_call: TRBV5-4
clone_size: -
j_call: TRBJ1-3
d_call: -

cdr3_nt: TGTGCCAGCAGCCCACACTTATCCCGGGACAAGAGTTATGGCTACACCTTC
cdr3_aa: CASSPHLSRDKSYGYTF
v_call: TRBV16
clone_size: -
j_call: TRBJ1-2
d_call: -

cdr3_nt: TGCGCCAGCAGCCAAGGGAGGCCGGGGGAGGGCACCGGGGAGCTGTTTTTT
cdr3_aa: CASSQGRPGEGTGELFF
v_call: TRBV4-3
clone_size: many
j_call: TRBJ2-2
d_call: TRBD2

cdr3_nt: TGTGCCAGCAGTCGACCCACTAGCGGGGGCTACGAGCAGTACTTC
cdr3_aa: CASSRPTSGGYEQYF
v_call: TRBV27
clone_size: -
j_call: TRBJ2-7
d_call: TRBD2

cdr3_nt: TGCAGTGCTAGGGAGGGAGGGAAACTGTTTTTT
cdr3_aa: CSAREGGKLFF
v_call: TRBV20-1
clone_size: -
j_call: TRBJ1-4
d_call: -

cdr3_nt: TGTGCCAGCAGTTCAGGACAGGGGGCACCCAAAAACATTCAGTACTTC
cdr3_aa: CASSSGQGAPKNIQYF
v_call: TRBV6-5
clone_size: -
j_call: TRBJ2-4
d_call: TRBD1

cdr3_nt: TGCGCCAGCAGCCTCCCTAGCCCGCGGGTGCAGGCTTATTCCAAAAACATTCAGTACTTC
cdr3_aa: CASSLPSPRVQAYSKNIQYF
v_call: TRBV4-1
clone_size: -
j_call: TRBJ2-4
d_call: -

cdr3_nt: TGTGCCAGCAGTTACTCGGCGGCAGGGGATAATTCACCCCCCCACTTT
cdr3_aa: CASSYSAAGDNSPPHF
v_call: TRBV6-6
clone_size: -
j_call: TRBJ1-6
d_call: -

cdr3_nt: TGCAGCGGGAGGTTAGCCTATGGCTACACCTTC
cdr3_aa: CSGRLAYGYTF
v_call: TRBV29-1
clone_size: -
j_call: TRBJ1-2
d_call: -

cdr3_nt: TGTGCTAGTGGTTTACAGGGTTCCTACAATGAGCAGTTCTTC
cdr3_aa: CASGLQGSYNEQFF
v_call: TRBV12-5
clone_size: -
j_call: TRBJ2-1
d_call: -

cdr3_nt: TGTGCCAGCAGTGAAGGAGCATCGAGATTGCACACTGAAGCTTTCTTT
cdr3_aa: CASSEGASRLHTEAFF
v_call: TRBV6-1
clone_size: -
j_call: TRBJ1-1
d_call: -

cdr3_nt: TGTGCCAGCAGCTTGGGGCCGCAACAGGGGGCTTACTATGGCTACACCTTC
cdr3_aa: CASSLGPQQGAYYGYTF
v_call: TRBV5-4
clone_size: -
j_call: TRBJ1-2
d_call: TRBD1

cdr3_nt: TGTGCCAGCAGTGAATCGACAGGTGACACTGAAGCTTTCTTT
cdr3_aa: CASSESTGDTEAFF
v_call: TRBV25-1
clone_size: -
j_call: TRBJ1-1
d_call: -

cdr3_nt: TGTGCCAGCACCTCATTGCGACAGGGGGCCAGCAATCAGCCCCAGCATTTT
cdr3_aa: CASTSLRQGASNQPQHF
v_call: TRBV5-6
clone_size: -
j_call: TRBJ1-5
d_call: TRBD1

cdr3_nt: TGTGCCAGCAGCGCCACCAAGGCGGGAGGGCCCTACGAGCAGTACTTC
cdr3_aa: CASSATKAGGPYEQYF
v_call: TRBV9
clone_size: -
j_call: TRBJ2-7
d_call: TRBD2

cdr3_nt: TGTGCCAGTAGTCGCCGGACTAGCGGGTCCTCCTACGAGCAGTACTTC
cdr3_aa: CASSRRTSGSSYEQYF
v_call: TRBV19
clone_size: -
j_call: TRBJ2-7
d_call: TRBD2

cdr3_nt: TGTGCCAGTAGTCCAACGACAGGGCGGACTGAAGCTTCCTTT
cdr3_aa: CASSPTTGRTEASF
v_call: TRBV19
clone_size: -
j_call: TRBJ1-1
d_call: TRBD1

cdr3_nt: TGTGCCAGCTCACTCGGACTAGCCACACCCAATGAGCAGTTCTTC
cdr3_aa: CASSLGLATPNEQFF
v_call: TRBV18
clone_size: -
j_call: TRBJ2-1
d_call: TRBD2